This is a list of T cell receptor beta chains from one sample in a study of CD8 T cells in ankylosing spondylitis. TCRdb reprocessed the 5' RACE reads via MiXCR and lists one record per CDR3 protein. This sample has about 250,000 distinct CDR3 sequences, with more than 20% found just once. The specimen sequenced was blood, either unsorted or a sorted T cell fraction (not recorded which). These receptors came from a male donor with ankylosing spondylitis or in good health (not recorded which). The CDR3 runs from the conserved cysteine through the conserved F or W. D genes are given only for firm matches. Clone size is shown for a subset of rows, as once, few, many or a class of expanded clone.

>TRBV10-2|many|NA|TRBJ2-7
TGCGCCAGCAGTGAGTCGACTACCCAGGGCGAGCAGTACTTC
CASSESTTQGEQYF
>TRBV5-1|many|NA|TRBJ1-1
TGCGCCAGCAGCTTGGGGGGGGGCTCGGACACTGAAGCTTTCTTT
CASSLGGGSDTEAFF
>TRBV7-2|NA|TRBD1|TRBJ2-5
TGTGCCAGCAGCCCAGTCAGGGACAGGGGTGAGACCCAGTACTTC
CASSPVRDRGETQYF
>TRBV20-1|NA|TRBD2|TRBJ2-1
TGCAGTGCTAGCTTTAGCGGGGGGGTCAATGAGCAGTTCTTC
CSASFSGGVNEQFF
>TRBV20-1|NA|TRBD2|TRBJ2-5
TGCAGTGCTAGAGCGTTGGGGGCTAGCGGGGGGACCCAGTACTTC
CSARALGASGGTQYF
>TRBV7-9|many|NA|TRBJ2-3
TGTGCCAGCAGCTCCTTCTGGGGGACAGATACGCAGTATTTT
CASSSFWGTDTQYF
>TRBV24-1|NA|NA|TRBJ2-5
TGTGCCACCAGTGGAGGATTACAAGAGACCCAGTACTTC
CATSGGLQETQYF
>TRBV20-1|NA|NA|TRBJ1-6
TGCAGTGCTAGAGATCGGAGGTATAATTCACCCCTCCACTTT
CSARDRRYNSPLHF
>TRBV10-1|many|NA|TRBJ2-2
TGCGCCACCCAACAGGGGGGGACCGGGGAGCTGTTTTTT
CATQQGGTGELFF
>TRBV20-1|many|NA|TRBJ2-6
TGCAGTGCTAGGACAGTGAGTTCCAGCTCTGGGGCCAACGTCCTGACTTTC
CSARTVSSSSGANVLTF
>TRBV5-1|NA|TRBD1|TRBJ2-5
TGCGCCAGCAGCTCTGCCGGACAGGGAGAGACCCAGTACTTC
CASSSAGQGETQYF
>TRBV6-5|many|NA|TRBJ2-3
TGTGCCAGCAGTTACTCCGACAGCCGCACAGATACGCAGTATTTT
CASSYSDSRTDTQYF
>TRBV29-1|many|NA|TRBJ1-1
TGCAGCGTGAGGAACAACACTGAAGCTTTCTTT
CSVRNNTEAFF
>TRBV29-1|few|TRBD1|TRBJ1-1
TGCAGCGCTAAATTCGGGACAGGGGGAACTGAAGCTTTCTTT
CSAKFGTGGTEAFF
>TRBV6-1|few|TRBD1|TRBJ2-7
TGTGCCAGCAGTGCGGGACAGGAGAGCTCCTACGAGCAGTACTTC
CASSAGQESSYEQYF
>TRBV12-3/TRBV12-4|few|TRBD1|TRBJ2-7
TGTGCCAGCAGCCCCGGACAGGTAAACGAGCAGTACTTC
CASSPGQVNEQYF
>TRBV12-3/TRBV12-4|many|NA|TRBJ1-1
TGTGCCAGCAGTATACAGGGTTACGTGAACACTGAAGCTTTCTTT
CASSIQGYVNTEAFF
>TRBV12-3/TRBV12-4|many|NA|TRBJ1-5
TGTGCCAGCAGCCTCAGACAGAATAGCAATCAGCCCCAGCATTTT
CASSLRQNSNQPQHF
>TRBV15|many|NA|TRBJ2-3
TGTGCCACCAGTACCTCTCGACTCACAGATACGCAGTATTTT
CATSTSRLTDTQYF
>TRBV10-3|NA|NA|TRBJ2-5
TGTGCCACGTCCAAAGGGGCAGGCGAGGTGGAAGAGACCCAGTACTTC
CATSKGAGEVEETQYF
>TRBV12-3/TRBV12-4|many|TRBD2|TRBJ2-3
TGTGCCAGCAGTTTGGGCGGGGGGGTAAAAGATACGCAGTATTTT
CASSLGGGVKDTQYF
>TRBV20-1|few|TRBD1|TRBJ1-4
TGCAGTGCTAGGGGACAGGGGCTGGGTGAAAAACTGTTTTTT
CSARGQGLGEKLFF
>TRBV5-6|many|NA|TRBJ1-3
TGTGCCAGCAGCCCGAGGGGGGGGCTCGGAAACACCATATATTTT
CASSPRGGLGNTIYF
>TRBV18|NA|TRBD1|TRBJ1-6
TGTGCCAGCTCACCCCTCGCCCAGGGGGGATCACCCCTCCACTTT
CASSPLAQGGSPLHF
>TRBV5-1|many|NA|TRBJ2-7
TGCGCCAGCAGCTTCGGGGGTCCCTCAGGGGAGCAGTACTTC
CASSFGGPSGEQYF
>TRBV11-1|few|NA|TRBJ2-3
TGTGCCAGCAGCTCGACGACAAGGTCTGTTTACCGTAGCACAGATACGCAGTATTTT
CASSSTTRSVYRSTDTQYF
>TRBV12-3/TRBV12-4|few|NA|TRBJ2-7
TGTGCCAGCAGTTTAGCCGCTACCTACGAGCAGTACTTC
CASSLAATYEQYF
>TRBV10-1|NA|NA|TRBJ2-3
TGCGCCAGCAGTTTAAGCGAGCGGGATACGCAGTATTTT
CASSLSERDTQYF
>TRBV12-3/TRBV12-4|many|NA|TRBJ1-6
TGTGCCAGCAGTGCCCCACAGGGTTATAATTCACCCCTCCACTTT
CASSAPQGYNSPLHF
>TRBV12-3/TRBV12-4|many|NA|TRBJ2-5
TGTGCCAGCAGTCCGGGGCCCGTGGAGACCCAGTACTTC
CASSPGPVETQYF
>TRBV12-3/TRBV12-4|NA|TRBD2|TRBJ2-5
TGTGCCAGTCAGAGGGATGCGGGGGGGTTCGAGACCCAGTACTTC
CASQRDAGGFETQYF
>TRBV7-9|NA|NA|TRBJ2-7
TGTGCCAGTACCGGGGGCTCCTACGAGCAGTACTTC
CASTGGSYEQYF
>TRBV20-1|NA|NA|TRBJ2-7
TGCAGTGCTTCCCAGGAGGGGACCGGCTACGAGCAGTACTTC
CSASQEGTGYEQYF
>TRBV20-1|NA|NA|TRBJ1-5
TGCAGTGCTAGCAGGGCGAGCAATCAGCCCCAGCATTTT
CSASRASNQPQHF
>TRBV12-3/TRBV12-4|NA|TRBD2|TRBJ2-7
TGTGCCAGCAGTTTACGGGAGGGATTAAACGAGCAGTACTTC
CASSLREGLNEQYF
>TRBV6-1|many|TRBD1|TRBJ1-2
TGTGCCAGCAGGACGGGACAGGGGGCACTTGGCTACACCTTC
CASRTGQGALGYTF
>TRBV20-1|NA|NA|TRBJ2-3
TGCAGTGCTACCCCCACGAGAAACACAGATACGCAGTATTTT
CSATPTRNTDTQYF
>TRBV20-1|many|NA|TRBJ2-1
TGCAGTGCTAGACCGCTAGTGGGCGAGCAGTTCTTC
CSARPLVGEQFF
>TRBV5-1|many|NA|TRBJ1-6
TGCGCCAGCAGTCCCGGGACTTCTAGCAATTCACCCCTCCACTTT
CASSPGTSSNSPLHF
>TRBV12-3/TRBV12-4|many|NA|TRBJ2-5
TGTGCCAGCACCTTCGATTACGACCAAGAGACCCAGTACTTC
CASTFDYDQETQYF
>TRBV11-3|few|NA|TRBJ2-3
TGTGCCAGCAGCTTAGGACTCGGGGGCCAGGATACGCAGTATTTT
CASSLGLGGQDTQYF
>TRBV10-3|few|TRBD1|TRBJ2-7
TGTGCCATCACCCCGACAGGGACGAGGAACGAGCAGTACTTC
CAITPTGTRNEQYF